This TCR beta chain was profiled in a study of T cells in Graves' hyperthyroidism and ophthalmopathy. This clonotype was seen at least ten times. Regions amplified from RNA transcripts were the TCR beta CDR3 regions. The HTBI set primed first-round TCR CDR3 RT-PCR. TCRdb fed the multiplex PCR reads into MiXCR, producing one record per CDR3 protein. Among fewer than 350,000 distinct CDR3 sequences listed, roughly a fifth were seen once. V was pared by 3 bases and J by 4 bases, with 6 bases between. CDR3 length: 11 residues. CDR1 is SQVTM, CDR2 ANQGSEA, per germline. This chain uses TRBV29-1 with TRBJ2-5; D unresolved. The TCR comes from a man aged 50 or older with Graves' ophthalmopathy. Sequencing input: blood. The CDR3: CSVEPSETQYF. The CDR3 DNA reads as TGCAGCGTTGAGCCCTCAGAGACCCAGTACTTC.